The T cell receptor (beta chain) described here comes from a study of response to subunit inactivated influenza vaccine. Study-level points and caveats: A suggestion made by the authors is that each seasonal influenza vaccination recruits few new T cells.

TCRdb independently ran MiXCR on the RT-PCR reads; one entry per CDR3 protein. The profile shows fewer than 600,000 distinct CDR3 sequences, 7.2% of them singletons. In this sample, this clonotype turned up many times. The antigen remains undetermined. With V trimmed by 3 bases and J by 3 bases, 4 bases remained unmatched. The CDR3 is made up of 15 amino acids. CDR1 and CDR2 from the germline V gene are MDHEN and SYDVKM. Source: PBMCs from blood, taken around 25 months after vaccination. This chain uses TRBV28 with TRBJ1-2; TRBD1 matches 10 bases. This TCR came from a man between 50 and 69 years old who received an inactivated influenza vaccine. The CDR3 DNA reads TGTGCCAGCAGTTTCGGGGACAGGGGCTACTATGGCTACACCTTC. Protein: CASSFGDRGYYGYTF.